Listed below are T cell receptor beta chains from one sample, sequenced in a study of cytotoxic CD8 clonotypes in ibrutinib-treated CLL. Some clones are missing from TCRdb's copy, which holds only in-frame ones; the method was immunoSEQ multiplex PCR. The sample has some 130,000 clones; 70% to 80% are singletons. This specimen was PBMCs, taken after 24 months of ibrutinib treatment. The origin of the receptors is a human donor with chronic lymphocytic leukemia. CDR3s include the opening cysteine and the closing phenylalanine or tryptophan. D genes are given only for firm matches. Not all rows give a size; the values are once, few, many and, for expanded clones, a class.

- | TRBJ1-6 | - | TRBV7-3 | CASSFGAPNSPLHF | TGTGCCAGCAGCTTTGGGGCCCCTAATTCACCCCTCCACTTT
- | TRBJ2-3 | - | TRBV6-5 | CASSYSRRQHTQYF | TGTGCCAGCAGTTACTCGAGACGCCAGCATACGCAGTATTTT
TRBD1 | TRBJ1-2 | few | TRBV5-4 | CASSLAGTGANYGYTF | TGTGCCAGCAGCTTGGCCGGGACAGGGGCTAACTATGGCTACACCTTC
- | TRBJ2-5 | once | TRBV20-1 | CSAGETQYF | TGCAGTGCTGGGGAGACCCAGTACTTC
- | TRBJ1-1 | few | TRBV13 | CASSFGRGNTEAFF | TGTGCCAGCAGCTTCGGACGTGGGAACACTGAAGCTTTCTTT
- | TRBJ1-5 | - | TRBV6-6 | CASSYGWGPSNQPQHF | TGTGCCAGCAGTTACGGGTGGGGGCCCTCCAATCAGCCCCAGCATTTT
TRBD1 | TRBJ1-6 | - | TRBV6-1 | CASRGMGQGSSPLHF | TGTGCCAGCAGAGGGATGGGACAGGGCAGTTCACCCCTCCACTTT
- | TRBJ2-2 | - | TRBV6-6 | CASSYGGSGELFF | TGTGCCAGCAGTTATGGGGGGTCCGGGGAGCTGTTTTTT
- | TRBJ2-1 | - | TRBV5-6 | CASSPDVDNEQFF | TGTGCCAGCAGCCCGGACGTAGACAATGAGCAGTTCTTC
- | TRBJ2-1 | - | TRBV7-9 | CASSPSPMFRRAAYNEQFF | TGTGCCAGCAGCCCTAGCCCCATGTTTCGGCGGGCCGCCTACAATGAGCAGTTCTTC
TRBD2 | TRBJ2-1 | - | TRBV4-1 | CASSQDLAGGSGEQFF | TGCGCCAGCAGCCAAGATCTAGCGGGGGGGTCAGGTGAGCAGTTCTTC